The 3 T cell receptor beta chains in this list originate from one sample, sequenced in a study of cytomegalovirus exposure and HLA in healthy donors. The PCR had 60 Vbeta and 13 Jbeta primers. Libraries were prepared by immunoSEQ multiplex PCR; TCRdb keeps only in-frame clonotypes and omits some of them. Among about 120,000 clones listed, more than 60% were seen once. What was sequenced was PBMCs. The receptors were gathered from a man in his forties in good health and CMV-seropositive.

This chain joins TRBV19 and TRBJ1-2, with D perhaps matching TRBD1 (5 bases). Germline values: CDR1 LNHDA, CDR2 SQIVND (reference sequence). This CDR3 comprises 11 residues. V was clipped by 8 bases and J by 7 bases, with 11 bases between them. CDR3 nucleotides: TGTGCCAGTCAGGAGGGACGTGGCTACACCTTC. It yields the protein CASQEGRGYTF.

The chain links TRBV5-1 to TRBJ2-1, with 7 bases that match TRBD1. Looked up from germline, CDR1 is SGHRS and CDR2 is YFSETQ. The J segment lost 5 bases and the V segment lost 0 bases, leaving 8 bases of the junction unmatched. This CDR3 spans 16 amino acids. DNA of the CDR3: TGCGCCAGCAGCTTGGCCTCTCGACAGGGCGACAATGAGCAGTTCTTC. It is translated as CASSLASRQGDNEQFF.

The genes are TRBV25-1 and TRBJ2-7, with TRBD1 identical over 8 bases. The CDR3 runs to 17 residues. Germline V CDR1 and CDR2: MGHDK, SYGVNS. After removal of 5 bases from V and 0 bases from J, the junction contained 12 bases not matched to a gene. The CDR3 nucleotides are TGTGCCAGCAGTCACTCCTCGGGACAGGTCCGCTCCTACGAGCAGTACTTC. The encoded protein is CASSHSSGQVRSYEQYF.